This is a list of T cell receptor beta chains from one sample in a study of cytomegalovirus exposure and HLA in healthy donors. Clones were sequenced by immunoSEQ multiplex PCR, and TCRdb holds only the in-frame ones, with some missing. The sample lists under 130,000 clones; over 70% were seen once. Sequences were obtained from PBMCs. The receptors stem from a male donor in good health and CMV-seronegative. Each CDR3 is given with its conserved first and last residue. A D gene is named only where the DNA matches it firmly. Rows may omit the clone size; those that give it use once, few, many or a size class.

>TRBV18|.|14|TRBJ2-1|.
CASSPGQSYNEQFF
TGTGCCAGCTCACCTGGACAGAGCTACAATGAGCAGTTCTTC
>TRBV4-1|TRBD1|17|TRBJ2-3|.
CASSLGIDRVTTDTQYF
TGCGCCAGCAGCCTCGGGATCGACAGGGTGACAACAGATACGCAGTATTTT
>TRBV28|.|14|TRBJ2-7|.
CASSRGLSSYEQYF
TGTGCCAGCAGCCGAGGACTGAGCTCCTACGAGCAGTACTTC
>TRBV4-3|.|15|TRBJ2-7|once
CASSQDFRTTYEQYF
TGCGCCAGCAGCCAAGATTTCCGCACTACCTACGAGCAGTACTTC
>TRBV6-1|TRBD1|13|TRBJ1-5|.
CASAGTENQPQHF
TGTGCCAGCGCGGGGACAGAGAATCAGCCCCAGCATTTT
>TRBV10-3|.|15|TRBJ1-4|.
CAISPSPGSNEKLFF
TGTGCCATCAGTCCCTCCCCCGGGAGTAATGAAAAACTGTTTTTT
>TRBV5-6|TRBD2|18|TRBJ2-5|.
CASSSEGVLAGGGETQYF
TGTGCCAGCAGCTCCGAGGGGGTTCTAGCGGGAGGGGGCGAGACCCAGTACTTC
>TRBV27|TRBD1|15|TRBJ2-7|.
CASKNLGTGIYEQYF
TGTGCCAGCAAAAACCTCGGGACAGGGATCTACGAGCAGTACTTC
>TRBV5-1|.|16|TRBJ2-2|.
CASSLWASEEGGELFF
TGCGCCAGCAGCTTGTGGGCTAGCGAAGAGGGCGGGGAGCTGTTTTTT
>TRBV28|TRBD1|16|TRBJ2-7|.
CASSLDGWDRYNEQYF
TGTGCCAGCAGTTTAGATGGCTGGGACAGGTACAACGAGCAGTACTTC
>TRBV5-1|TRBD1|16|TRBJ2-3|once
CASRTGQAGATDTQYF
TGCGCCAGCAGAACTGGACAGGCCGGGGCCACAGATACGCAGTATTTT
>TRBV2|TRBD2|16|TRBJ2-1|.
CASSEFQAGGGNEQFF
TGTGCCAGCAGTGAATTTCAAGCGGGAGGTGGCAATGAGCAGTTCTTC
>TRBV5-1|.|16|TRBJ2-7|.
CASSSPTGYAPGEQYF
TGCGCCAGCAGCTCCCCCACAGGGTACGCCCCTGGGGAGCAGTACTTC
>TRBV6-6|TRBD2|14|TRBJ2-7|.
CASSYPGLAGEQYF
TGTGCCAGCAGTTACCCCGGACTAGCTGGCGAGCAGTACTTC
>TRBV11-2|.|14|TRBJ2-7|.
CASRQLTGSYEQYF
TGTGCCAGCAGGCAACTGACAGGATCCTACGAGCAGTACTTC
>TRBV2|.|16|TRBJ2-7|.
CASSESRFIIADEQYF
TGTGCCAGCAGTGAAAGCCGTTTTATCATAGCAGACGAGCAGTACTTC
>TRBV10-3|TRBD1|13|TRBJ1-6|.
CAITGQRGSPLHF
TGTGCCATCACGGGACAGAGGGGTTCACCCCTCCACTTT
>TRBV6-1|.|13|TRBJ2-3|once
CASKKTATDTQYF
TGTGCCAGCAAAAAGACAGCTACAGATACGCAGTATTTT
>TRBV7-3|TRBD2|15|TRBJ2-1|.
CASSSRLAVYNEQFF
TGTGCCAGCAGCTCCAGACTAGCAGTTTACAATGAGCAGTTCTTC
>TRBV27|.|13|TRBJ1-1|.
CASSSQGVTEAFF
TGTGCCAGCAGCTCCCAGGGTGTCACTGAAGCTTTCTTT
>TRBV25-1|.|14|TRBJ1-2|once
CASSQGRANYGYTF
TGTGCCAGCTCCCAGGGCAGGGCTAACTATGGCTACACCTTC
>TRBV9|.|13|TRBJ2-1|.
CASSPGPNNEQFF
TGTGCCAGCAGCCCTGGGCCGAACAATGAGCAGTTCTTC
>TRBV28|.|14|TRBJ1-5|.
CATLDSYSNQPQHF
TGTGCCACCTTGGACAGTTATAGCAATCAGCCCCAGCATTTT
>TRBV7-2|TRBD2|18|TRBJ2-2|.
CASSLGVAGVFSTGELFF
TGTGCCAGCAGCTTAGGGGTAGCGGGAGTTTTTTCTACCGGGGAGCTGTTTTTT
>TRBV19|TRBD2|13|TRBJ2-2|few
CASSMREPGELFF
TGTGCCAGTAGTATGCGGGAGCCCGGGGAGCTGTTTTTT
>TRBV12-5|TRBD2|14|TRBJ2-5|.
CASGFTREGETQYF
TGTGCTAGTGGTTTCACGCGGGAGGGGGAGACCCAGTACTTC
>TRBV11-2|.|15|TRBJ2-1|.
CASRAGTSSYNEQFF
TGTGCCAGCAGGGCCGGGACAAGCTCCTACAATGAGCAGTTCTTC
>TRBV7-7|TRBD2|15|TRBJ2-2|once
CASSSLAGVAGELFF
TGTGCCAGCAGCTCACTAGCGGGAGTGGCCGGGGAGCTGTTTTTT
>TRBV2|TRBD2|18|TRBJ2-7|.
CASTQGASGRPSSYEQYF
TGTGCCAGCACCCAGGGGGCTAGCGGGAGGCCTAGCTCCTACGAGCAGTACTTC
>TRBV7-2|TRBD2|18|TRBJ2-3|once
CASSLKAAGRRRADTQYF
TGTGCCAGCAGCTTAAAAGCAGCCGGGAGGAGAAGGGCAGATACGCAGTATTTT
>TRBV6-5|TRBD2|16|TRBJ2-3|once
CASSSGLAGESDTQYF
TGTGCCAGCAGTTCAGGACTAGCGGGAGAATCAGATACGCAGTATTTT
>TRBV7-9|.|13|TRBJ2-7|.
CASSSMGLYEQYF
TGTGCCAGCAGCTCGATGGGACTCTACGAGCAGTACTTC
>TRBV14|TRBD2|15|TRBJ2-1|.
CASSPRLAGDNEQFF
TGTGCCAGCAGCCCGCGACTAGCGGGAGATAATGAGCAGTTCTTC
>TRBV28|TRBD2|17|TRBJ2-1|.
CASRPLSGLASYNEQFF
TGTGCCAGCAGGCCCCTCTCGGGACTAGCGTCCTACAATGAGCAGTTCTTC
>TRBV25-1|.|14|TRBJ1-1|.
CASRRGQGSTEAFF
TGTGCCAGCAGAAGGGGCCAGGGCAGCACTGAAGCTTTCTTT
>TRBV7-2|TRBD1|18|TRBJ2-6|.
CASSWGPGQGTGANVLTF
TGTGCCAGCAGCTGGGGGCCGGGACAGGGTACTGGGGCCAACGTCCTGACTTTC
>TRBV6-5|.|13|TRBJ1-2|many
CASSRDRYSGYTF
TGTGCCAGCAGTCGAGACAGGTACTCTGGCTACACCTTC
>TRBV7-9|TRBD1|14|TRBJ2-1|.
CASRETGESNEQFF
TGTGCCAGCAGGGAAACAGGGGAGAGCAATGAGCAGTTCTTC
>TRBV29-1|TRBD2|19|TRBJ2-7|.
CSVEFSAGASGRAKNEQYF
TGCAGCGTTGAGTTTTCGGCAGGGGCTAGCGGGAGGGCAAAAAACGAGCAGTACTTC
>TRBV5-1|.|13|TRBJ1-5|.
CASSFIGEQPQHF
TGCGCCAGCAGCTTCATAGGGGAACAGCCCCAGCATTTT